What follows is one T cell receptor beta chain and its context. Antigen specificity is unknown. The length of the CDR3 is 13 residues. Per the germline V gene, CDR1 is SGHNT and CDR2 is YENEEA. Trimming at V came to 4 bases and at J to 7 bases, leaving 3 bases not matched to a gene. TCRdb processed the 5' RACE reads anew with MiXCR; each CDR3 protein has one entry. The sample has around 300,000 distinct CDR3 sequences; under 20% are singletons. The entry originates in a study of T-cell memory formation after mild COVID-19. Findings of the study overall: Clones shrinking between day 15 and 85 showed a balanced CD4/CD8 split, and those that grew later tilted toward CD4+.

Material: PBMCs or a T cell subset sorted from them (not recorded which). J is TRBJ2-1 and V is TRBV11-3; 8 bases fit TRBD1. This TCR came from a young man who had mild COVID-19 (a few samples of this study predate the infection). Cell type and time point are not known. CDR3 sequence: CASSSRQGNEQFF. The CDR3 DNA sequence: TGTGCCAGCAGCTCCCGACAGGGGAATGAGCAGTTCTTC.